Sequencing of this T cell receptor (beta chain) was carried out in a study of blood T cell repertoires in COVID-19. TCRdb's table, derived via immunoSEQ multiplex PCR, lists solely in-frame clones and lacks some. The repertoire holds roughly 250,000 clones, with 83% as singletons. Germline-derived CDR1 and CDR2 are SEHNR and FQNEAQ (reference sequence). The CDR3 contains 19 residues. With 6 bases clipped from V and 0 bases from J, the junction kept 15 bases outside the gene matches. This clone appeared once. The sample comprised PBMCs or T cells enriched from blood (not recorded which). The TCR originated in a woman aged 40 to 50 who had been exposed to COVID-19. The chain joins TRBV7-9 to TRBJ1-1; 11 nucleotides align to TRBD1. The CDR3 DNA sequence: TGTGCCAGCAGTATCGCCGGGACAGGGGGATGGGATATGAACACTGAAGCTTTCTTT. Translated: CASSIAGTGGWDMNTEAFF.